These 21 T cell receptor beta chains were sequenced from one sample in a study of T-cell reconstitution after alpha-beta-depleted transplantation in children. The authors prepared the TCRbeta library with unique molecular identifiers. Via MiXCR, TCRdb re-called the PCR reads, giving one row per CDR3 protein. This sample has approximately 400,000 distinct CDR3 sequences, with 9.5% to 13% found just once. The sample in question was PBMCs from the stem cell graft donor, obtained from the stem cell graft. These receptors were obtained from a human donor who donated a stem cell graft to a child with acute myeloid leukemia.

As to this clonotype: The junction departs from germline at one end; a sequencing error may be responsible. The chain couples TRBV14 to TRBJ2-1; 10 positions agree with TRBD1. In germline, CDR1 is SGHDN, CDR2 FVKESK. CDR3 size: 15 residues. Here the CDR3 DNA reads TGTGCCAGCAGCCATACCGGGACAGGGGAGTTAGACTCTAACTTC. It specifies CASSHTGTGELDSNF. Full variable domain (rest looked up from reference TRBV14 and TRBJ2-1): EAGVTQFPSHSVIEKGQTVTLRCDPISGHDNLYWYRRVMGKEIKFLLHFVKESKQDESGMPNNRFLAERTGGTYSTLKVQPAELEDSGVYFCASSHTGTGELDSNFGPGTRLTVL.

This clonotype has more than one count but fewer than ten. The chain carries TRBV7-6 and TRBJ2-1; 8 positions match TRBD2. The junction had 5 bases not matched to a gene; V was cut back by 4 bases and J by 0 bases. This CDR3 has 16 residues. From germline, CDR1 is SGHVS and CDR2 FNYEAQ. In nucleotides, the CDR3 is TGTGCCAGCAGCTCTAGCGGGCTTAACTCCTACAATGAGCAGTTCTTC. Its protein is CASSSSGLNSYNEQFF.

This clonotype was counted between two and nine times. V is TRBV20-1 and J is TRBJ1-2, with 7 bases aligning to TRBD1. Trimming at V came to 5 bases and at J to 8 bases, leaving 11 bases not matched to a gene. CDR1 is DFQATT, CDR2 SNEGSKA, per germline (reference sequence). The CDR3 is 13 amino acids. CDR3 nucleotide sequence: TGCAGTGCTGGGGGACTAGACAGGGAGGGCTACACCTTC. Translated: CSAGGLDREGYTF.

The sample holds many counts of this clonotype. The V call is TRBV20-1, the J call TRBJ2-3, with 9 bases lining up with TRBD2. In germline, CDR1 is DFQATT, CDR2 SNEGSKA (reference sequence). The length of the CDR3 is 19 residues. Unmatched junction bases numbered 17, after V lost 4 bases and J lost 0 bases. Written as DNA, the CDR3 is TGCAGTGCTACTAACCAGCCCTTGTGGCTAGCGGGGAGCACAGATACGCAGTATTTT. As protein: CSATNQPLWLAGSTDTQYF.

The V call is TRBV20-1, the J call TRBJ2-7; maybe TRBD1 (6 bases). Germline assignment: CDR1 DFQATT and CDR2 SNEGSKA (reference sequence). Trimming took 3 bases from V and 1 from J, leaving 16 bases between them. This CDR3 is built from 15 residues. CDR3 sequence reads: CSARVFLQGSYEQYF. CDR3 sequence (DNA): TGCAGTGCTAGGGTGTTTCTACAGGGATCCTACGAGCAGTACTTC.

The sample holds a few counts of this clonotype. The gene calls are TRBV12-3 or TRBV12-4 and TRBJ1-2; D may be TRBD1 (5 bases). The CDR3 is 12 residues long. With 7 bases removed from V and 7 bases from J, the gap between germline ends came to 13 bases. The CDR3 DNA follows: TGTGCCAGCACTAGGAGGGGTGGTGGCTACACCTTC. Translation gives CASTRRGGGYTF.

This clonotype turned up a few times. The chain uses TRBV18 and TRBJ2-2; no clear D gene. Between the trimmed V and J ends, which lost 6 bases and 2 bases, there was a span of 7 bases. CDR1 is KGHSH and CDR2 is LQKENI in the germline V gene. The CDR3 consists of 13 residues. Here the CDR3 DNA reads TGTGCCAGCTCGAAAGAAAACACCGGGGAGCTGTTTTTT. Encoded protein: CASSKENTGELFF. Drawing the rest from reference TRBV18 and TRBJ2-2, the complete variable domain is NAGVMQNPRHLVRRRGQEARLRCSPMKGHSHVYWYRQLPEEGLKFMVYLQKENIIDESGMPKERFSAEFPKEGPSILRIQQVVRGDSAAYFCASSKENTGELFFGEGSRLTVL.

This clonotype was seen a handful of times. CDR3 in amino acids: CASKRWDRERGYTF. The CDR3 DNA reads as TGTGCCAGTAAGCGTTGGGACAGGGAGCGTGGCTACACCTTC. The V and J genes are TRBV12-3 or TRBV12-4 and TRBJ1-2; TRBD1 matches at 9 bases. The ends lost 9 bases at V and 7 bases at J; junction bases unmatched: 12. The CDR3 has 14 residues.

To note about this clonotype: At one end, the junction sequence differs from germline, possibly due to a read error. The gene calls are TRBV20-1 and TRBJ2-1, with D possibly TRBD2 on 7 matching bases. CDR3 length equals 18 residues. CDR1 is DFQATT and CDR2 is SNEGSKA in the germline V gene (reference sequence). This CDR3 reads CCARVGGGGAGSYNEQFF. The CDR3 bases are TGCTGTGCTAGAGTTGGAGGGGGGGGCGCAGGCTCCTACAATGAGCAGTTCTTC.

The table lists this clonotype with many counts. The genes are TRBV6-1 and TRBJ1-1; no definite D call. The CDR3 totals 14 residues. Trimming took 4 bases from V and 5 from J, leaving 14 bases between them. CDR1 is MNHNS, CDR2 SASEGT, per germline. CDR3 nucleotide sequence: TGTGCCAGCAGTGCTACTGCTAGTAGTACTGAAGCTTTCTTT. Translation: CASSATASSTEAFF.

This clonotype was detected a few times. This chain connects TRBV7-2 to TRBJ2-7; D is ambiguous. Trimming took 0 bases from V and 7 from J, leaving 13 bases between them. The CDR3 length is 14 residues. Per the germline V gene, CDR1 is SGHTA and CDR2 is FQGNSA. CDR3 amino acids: CASSLAWVPEEQYF. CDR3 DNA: TGTGCCAGCAGCTTAGCTTGGGTACCCGAAGAGCAGTACTTC. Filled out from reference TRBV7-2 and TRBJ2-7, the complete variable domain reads GAGVSQSPSNKVTEKGKDVELRCDPISGHTALYWYRQSLGQGLEFLIYFQGNSAPDKSGLPSDRFSAERTGGSVSTLTIQRTQQEDSAVYLCASSLAWVPEEQYFGPGTRLTVT.

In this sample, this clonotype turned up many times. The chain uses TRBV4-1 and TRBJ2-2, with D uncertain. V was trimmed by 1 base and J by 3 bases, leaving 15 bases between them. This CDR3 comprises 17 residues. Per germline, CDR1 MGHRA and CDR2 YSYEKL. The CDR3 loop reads CASSQVNMGLDTGELFF. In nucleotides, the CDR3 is TGCGCCAGCAGCCAAGTCAACATGGGGTTGGACACCGGGGAGCTGTTTTTT.

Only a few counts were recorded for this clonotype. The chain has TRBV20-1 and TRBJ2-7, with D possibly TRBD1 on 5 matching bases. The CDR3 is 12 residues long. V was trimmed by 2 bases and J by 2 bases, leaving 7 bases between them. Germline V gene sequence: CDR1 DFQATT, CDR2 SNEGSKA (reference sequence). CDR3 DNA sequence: TGCAGTGCTAGACAGGGCCCCTACGAGCAGTACTTC. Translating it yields CSARQGPYEQYF.

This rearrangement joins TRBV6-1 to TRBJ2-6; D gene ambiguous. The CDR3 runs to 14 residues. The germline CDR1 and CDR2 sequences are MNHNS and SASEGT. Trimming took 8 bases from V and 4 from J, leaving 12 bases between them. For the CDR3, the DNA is TGTGCCAGCCCCCGGGCAGGAGGGGCCAACGTCCTGACTTTC. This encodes CASPRAGGANVLTF.

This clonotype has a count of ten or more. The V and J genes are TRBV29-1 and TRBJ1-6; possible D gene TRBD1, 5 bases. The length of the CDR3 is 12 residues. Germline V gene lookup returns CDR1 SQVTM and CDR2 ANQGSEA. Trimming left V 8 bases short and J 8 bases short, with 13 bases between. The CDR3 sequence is CSRLGADSPLHF. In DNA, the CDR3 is TGCAGCCGACTAGGGGCCGATTCACCCCTCCACTTT.

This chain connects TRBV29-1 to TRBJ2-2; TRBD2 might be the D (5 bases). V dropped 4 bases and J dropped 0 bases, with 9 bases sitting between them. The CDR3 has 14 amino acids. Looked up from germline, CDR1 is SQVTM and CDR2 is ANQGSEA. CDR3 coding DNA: TGCAGCGTTGGATCCGGGACGAACACCGGGGAGCTGTTTTTT. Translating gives CSVGSGTNTGELFF.

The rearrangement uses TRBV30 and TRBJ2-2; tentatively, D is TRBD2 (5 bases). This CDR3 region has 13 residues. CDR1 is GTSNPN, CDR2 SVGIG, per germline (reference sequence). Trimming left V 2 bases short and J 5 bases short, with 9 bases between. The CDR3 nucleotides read TGTGCCTGGAGTTACGGGGAAACCGGGGAGCTGTTTTTT. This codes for CAWSYGETGELFF.

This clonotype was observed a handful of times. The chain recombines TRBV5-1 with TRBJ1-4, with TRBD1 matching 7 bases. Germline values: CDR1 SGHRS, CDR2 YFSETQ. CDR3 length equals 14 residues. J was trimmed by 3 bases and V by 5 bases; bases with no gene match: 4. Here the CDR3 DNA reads TGCGCCAGCAGTCCGACAGGGTCTAATGAAAAACTGTTTTTT. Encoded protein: CASSPTGSNEKLFF.

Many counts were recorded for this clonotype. The DNA for the CDR3 is TGTGCCAGCAGCCTCCGGACAGGGGGACGTACTGAAGCTTTCTTT. This codes for CASSLRTGGRTEAFF. This chain joins TRBV9 and TRBJ1-1, with TRBD1 identical over 10 bases. The CDR3 is 15 residues long. Germline V gives CDR1 SGDLS, CDR2 YYNGEE. V dropped 4 bases and J dropped 5; count of bases not matched to a gene: 8.

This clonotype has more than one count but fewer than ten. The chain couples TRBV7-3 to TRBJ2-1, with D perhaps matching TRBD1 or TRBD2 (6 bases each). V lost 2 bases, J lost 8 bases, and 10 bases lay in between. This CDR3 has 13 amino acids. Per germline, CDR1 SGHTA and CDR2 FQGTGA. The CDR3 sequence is CASSLYGGDEQFF. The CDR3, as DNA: TGTGCCAGCAGCTTATACGGGGGCGATGAGCAGTTCTTC. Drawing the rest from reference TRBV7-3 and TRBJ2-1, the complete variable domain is GAGVSQTPSNKVTEKGKYVELRCDPISGHTALYWYRQSLGQGPEFLIYFQGTGAADDSGLPNDRFFAVRPEGSVSTLKIQRTERGDSAVYLCASSLYGGDEQFFGPGTRLTVL.

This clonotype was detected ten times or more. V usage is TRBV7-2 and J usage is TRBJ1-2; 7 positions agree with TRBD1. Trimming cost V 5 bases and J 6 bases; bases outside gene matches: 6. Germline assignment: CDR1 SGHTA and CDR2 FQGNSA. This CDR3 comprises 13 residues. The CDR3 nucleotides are TGTGCCAGCAGCCCTGGGACAGAGAATGGCTACACCTTC. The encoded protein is CASSPGTENGYTF. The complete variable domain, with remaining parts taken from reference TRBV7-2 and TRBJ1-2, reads GAGVSQSPSNKVTEKGKDVELRCDPISGHTALYWYRQSLGQGLEFLIYFQGNSAPDKSGLPSDRFSAERTGGSVSTLTIQRTQQEDSAVYLCASSPGTENGYTFGSGTRLTVV.